This TCR beta chain stems from a study of Graves' ophthalmopathy and Graves' hyperthyroidism. The trim removed 5 bases at V and 2 bases at J, leaving 5 bases unmatched. Germline assignment: CDR1 MDHEN and CDR2 SYDVKM. CDR3 size: 14 residues. The TCR beta CDR3 regions underwent amplification from RNA transcripts. The library came from an HTBI-primed first-round RT-PCR and a second-round multiplex PCR. One entry per CDR3 protein, called by TCRdb with MiXCR from the multiplex PCR reads. The table shows 400,000 or so distinct CDR3 sequences, with roughly 15% occurring only once. This clonotype has at least ten counts.

The sequence came from an adult woman with stable Graves' hyperthyroidism. Specimen: peripheral blood. The V call is TRBV28, the J call TRBJ2-7; TRBD1 aligns across 8 bases. This chain's CDR3 is CASSDRGSPYEQYF. The CDR3 bases are TGTGCCAGCAGTGACAGGGGATCGCCCTACGAGCAGTACTTC. The whole variable domain, remainder taken from reference TRBV28 and TRBJ2-7, is DVKVTQSSRYLVKRTGEKVFLECVQDMDHENMFWYRQDPGLGLRLIYFSYDVKMKEKGDIPEGYSVSREKKERFSLILESASTNQTSMYLCASSDRGSPYEQYFGPGTRLTVT.